This TCR beta chain was obtained from a study of lymphopenia after photon versus proton radiotherapy (dated by TCRdb to the late 2010s). General notes on the study: Photon and proton radiation therapy were compared by the study for their immunological effects in patients with gastrointestinal tumors who developed high-grade lymphopenia. The roughly 21 patients in the cohort had gastrointestinal tumors, were treated with either photon or proton therapy, and subsequently developed lymphopenia. The study was designed to characterize how the impact on the immune system differs between the two radiation modalities. General conclusions and limits of the study: Proton-treated patients stayed relatively stable during treatment, while photon-treated patients lost naive T cells and TCR diversity and gained effector/memory populations. Across the cohort, an inverse correlation was found between a larger post-nadir drop in TCR diversity and overall survival time among patients who died. The survival association was assessed only in patients who died, and the authors presented better survival with proton therapy as a possibility rather than a demonstrated result. After the lymphocyte count nadir, repertoires from photon-treated patients showed oligoclonal expansion, particularly of CD8+ Temra cells, and this expansion drove the decline in diversity.

The CDR3 has 15 amino acids, counting the end cysteine and phenylalanine. Only CDR3 DNA remains: 45 bases, in frame from the first base. Relative to germline, V is 7 bases shorter and J is 0 bases shorter, with 13 bases between their ends. Per the germline V gene, MDHEN is the CDR1 and SYDVKM is the CDR2. The library came from the immunoSEQ multiplex PCR assay. T cell repertoires were profiled by deep sequencing of rearranged TCR beta loci, alongside multiparametric flow cytometry. Imported from immuneACCESS, the table was reduced by TCRdb to in-frame sequences with V and J called. These copies leave out some clones; in studies compared against another copy, an unresolved V gene accounts for under half, and the cause of the remainder is not known. The sample table shows about 26,000 clones, and around 83% are seen once. Approximately 3.7% of the sample lies in the top ten. Remarks on this clone: Its antigen has not been determined. No quality values exist for individual bases; no much larger clone is one base distant.

Sequenced here: peripheral blood, sampled from a patient treated with photon-based radiotherapy. Recombination joined TRBV28 with TRBJ2-1; tentative D gene TRBD1, with 5 bases matching. This clonotype was sampled from a woman in her fifties or sixties with pancreatic cancer. The CDR3 region reads CASTLGLYSYNEQFF. The DNA is as follows: TGTGCCAGCACCTTGGGGCTATACTCCTACAATGAGCAGTTCTTC.